This T cell receptor beta chain appears in the sequencing data of a study of cytomegalovirus exposure and HLA in healthy donors. This CDR3 comprises 14 residues. Trimming stripped 1 base from V and 3 bases from J, with 12 bases between. Germline assignment: CDR1 SQVTM and CDR2 ANQGSEA. Primers included in the PCR were 60 Vbeta and 13 Jbeta primers. The repertoire was sequenced with immunoSEQ multiplex PCR; TCRdb's copy has only in-frame clones and lacks some. The sample carries a few hundred thousand clones, about four fifths recorded once. This clone has a single count. Its cognate antigen is unknown. Findings of the study overall: Among TCR sequences, most were rare, though some public TCRs appeared in many donors. HLA alleles were associated with fewer than 20,000 TCR beta sequences in a later analysis at 0.05 false discovery rate. Reported performance of the classifier showed diagnosis of cytomegalovirus status with high specificity and sensitivity. Presence/absence analyses supposed approximately even sequencing depth among donors.

The receptor's source is a woman aged 50 to 65 in good health and CMV-seropositive. The V gene is TRBV29-1, the J gene TRBJ2-5; weak D call: TRBD1 (5 bases). The specimen sequenced was PBMCs. CDR3 sequence (DNA): TGCAGCGTTGAAGGGGTGCAGGGCGAAGAGACCCAGTACTTC. Translating gives CSVEGVQGEETQYF.